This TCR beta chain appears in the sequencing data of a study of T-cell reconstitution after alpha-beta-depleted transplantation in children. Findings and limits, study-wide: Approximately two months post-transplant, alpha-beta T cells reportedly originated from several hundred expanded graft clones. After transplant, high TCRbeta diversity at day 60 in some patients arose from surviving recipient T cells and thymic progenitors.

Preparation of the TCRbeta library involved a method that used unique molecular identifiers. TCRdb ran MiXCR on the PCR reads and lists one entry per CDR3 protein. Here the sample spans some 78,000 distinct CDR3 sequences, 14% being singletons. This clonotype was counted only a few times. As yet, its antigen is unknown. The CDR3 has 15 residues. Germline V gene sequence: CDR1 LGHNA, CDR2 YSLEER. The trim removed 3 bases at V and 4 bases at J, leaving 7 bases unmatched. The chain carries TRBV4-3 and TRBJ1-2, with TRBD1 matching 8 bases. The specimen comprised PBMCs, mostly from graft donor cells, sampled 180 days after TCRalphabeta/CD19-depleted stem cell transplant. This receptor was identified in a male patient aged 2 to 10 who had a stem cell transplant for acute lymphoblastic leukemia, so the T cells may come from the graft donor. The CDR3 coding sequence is TGCGCCAGCAGCCAGTCAACAGGGGGAGTCTATGGCTACACCTTC. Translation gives CASSQSTGGVYGYTF.